Ten or more counts support the clone carrying this T cell receptor (beta chain). The data originate from a study of metastatic and nonmetastatic thyroid tumors. Nobody among the patients had been given any treatment before thyroid surgery. Authors' processing steps: For papillary thyroid cancer, a distant-metastasis classifier was constructed from CDR3 differences observed across clinicopathological groups. Through MiXCR, TCRdb re-clonotyped the PCR reads. None of the V and J calls come from the authors' own analysis; TCRdb made them. The table has some 32,000 clones, less than 20% seen once. The V gene's germline CDR1 is PRHDT and CDR2 FYEKMQ (reference sequence). Trimming took 5 bases from V and 0 from J, leaving 14 bases between them. The CDR3 has 16 residues.

The sequencing input was blood. The V and J genes are TRBV13 and TRBJ2-1; D is perhaps TRBD1 (6 bases). The sequence derives from a female donor with papillary thyroid cancer or a benign thyroid nodule (not recorded which). Some clones in this sample may be carry-over from other donors' samples. In DNA, the CDR3 is TGTGCCAGCAGCCCCTTGGGGGCGGGCTCCTACAATGAGCAGTTCTTC. Amino acid sequence: CASSPLGAGSYNEQFF.